This TCR beta chain was profiled in a study of CD8 T cells in Susac syndrome. Reverse transcription used about 0.45 to 1 ug RNA and random hexamers. The immunoSEQ assay covered 54 Vbeta and 13 Jbeta segments for CDR3. MiXCR was run by TCRdb on the immunoSEQ multiplex PCR reads, yielding one entry per CDR3 protein. The sample yields about 160,000 distinct CDR3 sequences, about 91% seen once. CDR3 length: 15 residues. Germline-derived CDR1 and CDR2 are LGHDT and YNNKEL (reference sequence). After removal of 1 base from V and 0 bases from J, the junction contained 2 bases not matched to a gene. Sequencing of TCR beta was performed on blood CD8+ T cells and on blood CD4+ T cells.

Source material: CD4+ T cells from PBMCs. The source of this sequence is a human donor in good health. J is TRBJ2-5 and V is TRBV3-1; TRBD1 matches at 7 bases. The CDR3 here is CASSQGDRDQETQYF. The CDR3 DNA is TGTGCCAGCAGCCAAGGAGACAGGGACCAAGAGACCCAGTACTTC.